The TCR beta chain under discussion was sequenced for a study of PD-1 blockade in classical Hodgkin lymphoma. Regarding the study as a whole: Healthy donors were reported to have higher baseline TCR diversity than newly diagnosed patients.

Every single patient, without exception, relapsed after autologous stem cell transplantation, and brentuximab vedotin exposure varied. About this clone itself: The antigen remains unidentified.

J was trimmed by 2 bases and V by 3 bases; bases with no gene match: 3. CDR1 MNHEY and CDR2 SMNVEV come from the germline V gene (reference sequence). CDR3 length: 14 amino acids. This table comes from immunoSEQ multiplex PCR, and its TCRdb copy is limited to in-frame clones, with some not included. The repertoire includes 95,000 to 100,000 clones, 85% to 90% of them detected once, and 5.5% to 8.5% sits in the top ten. The sample here was peripheral blood mononuclear cells (PBMCs), taken before the second cycle of nivolumab. This chain joins TRBV27 and TRBJ1-2, with TRBD1 identical over 7 bases. This sequence originates from a human donor with classical Hodgkin lymphoma. The CDR3 here is CASSLDRKNYGYTF. CDR3 sequence (DNA): TGTGCCAGCAGTTTGGACAGGAAGAACTATGGCTACACCTTC.